Below, 20 T cell receptor beta chains from the same sample are listed, as sequenced in a study of blood T cell repertoires in COVID-19. This table comes from immunoSEQ multiplex PCR, and its TCRdb copy is limited to in-frame clones, with some not included. The data contain around 150,000 clones, 70% to 80% of them singletons. The sequenced sample consisted of peripheral blood. Receptors originate from a man aged 55 to 69 who had recovered from COVID-19.

V usage is TRBV4-1 and J usage is TRBJ1-2, with 9 positions matching TRBD1. Per the germline V gene, CDR1 is MGHRA and CDR2 is YSYEKL. CDR3 length: 17 residues. Germline trimming cut 4 bases from V and 7 bases from J; bases unmatched to any gene: 16. The CDR3 region is CASSPGQGGRRYSGYTF. CDR3 bases: TGCGCCAGCAGCCCGGGACAGGGCGGGCGGCGCTACTCTGGCTACACCTTC.

This clone showed up just a few times. The V call is TRBV4-3, the J call TRBJ1-2; 7 bases are shared with TRBD1. The CDR3 length is 17 residues. CDR1 LGHNA and CDR2 YSLEER come from the germline V gene. V dropped 0 bases and J dropped 8; count of bases not matched to a gene: 15. The CDR3 DNA sequence: TGCGCCAGCAGCCAAGAAGCGGTGGCAGGGGGAATAGGGGGCTACACCTTC. Translated: CASSQEAVAGGIGGYTF.

The chain has TRBV7-2 and TRBJ2-7; tentative D call: TRBD2 (6 bases). Trimming left V 5 bases short and J 2 bases short, with 22 bases between. CDR1 and CDR2 from the germline V gene are SGHTA and FQGNSA. CDR3 length: 17 amino acids. Here the CDR3 reads CASSRIQGGADAYEQYF. For the CDR3, the DNA is TGTGCCAGCAGCCGCATTCAGGGCGGGGCGGATGCCTACGAGCAGTACTTC.

This rearrangement joins TRBV29-1 to TRBJ2-7; 8 bases line up with TRBD2. V dropped 4 bases and J dropped 4; count of bases not matched to a gene: 3. The CDR3 is 12 amino acids. Germline assignment: CDR1 SQVTM and CDR2 ANQGSEA. For the CDR3, the DNA is TGCAGCGTTGCGGGAGGGGGGTACGAGCAGTACTTC. Translating gives CSVAGGGYEQYF.

The CDR3: CASSSRDRGVGNTEAFF. The CDR3 DNA is TGTGCCAGTAGTTCTCGTGATCGCGGGGTTGGGAACACTGAAGCTTTCTTT. The chain carries TRBV19 and TRBJ1-1, with D uncertain. The CDR3 extends over 17 amino acids. Germline lookup yields CDR1 LNHDA and CDR2 SQIVND (reference sequence). The V end lost 5 bases, the J end lost 1 base, and 20 bases lay between the germline ends.

J is TRBJ1-2 and V is TRBV7-9; maybe TRBD1 (6 bases). This CDR3 has 16 residues. V was pared by 1 base and J by 2 bases, with 14 bases between. Germline V CDR1 and CDR2: SEHNR, FQNEAQ (reference sequence). The CDR3 DNA is TGTGCCAGCAGCTTAGACGGCAGGGGAAGGAACTATGGCTACACCTTC. This gives the protein CASSLDGRGRNYGYTF.

This chain uses TRBV30 with TRBJ1-1, with D possibly TRBD1 on 6 matching bases. Trimming pared 8 bases from V and 0 bases from J, leaving 10 bases between. The CDR3 has 12 residues. Germline CDR1 GTSNPN, CDR2 SVGIG (reference sequence). CDR3 coding DNA: TGTGCCGAGGGGGAAGTGAACACTGAAGCTTTCTTT. This translates into CAEGEVNTEAFF.

The chain carries TRBV5-1 and TRBJ2-2; D remains ambiguous. Trimming took 0 bases from V and 5 from J, leaving 5 bases between them. From germline, CDR1 is SGHRS and CDR2 YFSETQ. CDR3 size: 13 residues. The CDR3 bases are TGCGCCAGCAGCTTGGTACAGACCGGGGAGCTGTTTTTT. The encoded protein is CASSLVQTGELFF.

The V call is TRBV6-7, the J call TRBJ1-2, with 10 bases lining up with TRBD1. TRBV6-7 has ORF status, its function being uncertain. Losses at the gene ends were 2 bases for V and 5 bases for J; bases not matched to a gene: 5. The CDR3 spans 15 residues. The CDR3 sequence: CASSYEGQGLYGYTF. The DNA of the CDR3 is TGTGCCAGCAGTTACGAGGGACAGGGGCTTTATGGCTACACCTTC.

The gene calls are TRBV19 and TRBJ2-6; maybe TRBD2 (6 bases). The CDR3 loop spans 18 amino acids. CDR1 is LNHDA and CDR2 is SQIVND in the germline V gene (reference sequence). V was shortened by 3 bases and J by 0 bases, with 15 bases between the two germline ends. In DNA, the CDR3 is TGTGCCAGTAGTATTTCGGGGGAATGGGGCTCTGGGGCCAACGTCCTGACTTTC. Amino acid sequence: CASSISGEWGSGANVLTF.

The chain employs TRBV4-3 and TRBJ2-1, with TRBD2 matching 7 bases. The CDR3 length is 14 residues. J gave up 10 bases and V 0 bases, and 6 bases lay outside the gene matches. The germline V gene has CDR1 LGHNA and CDR2 YSLEER. CDR3 protein: CASSQDRQGGEQFF. As DNA, the CDR3 is TGCGCCAGCAGCCAAGATAGGCAGGGAGGGGAGCAGTTCTTC.

This chain's CDR3 is CASSPGTSGTKETQYF. The CDR3 region has the DNA TGTGCCAGCAGTCCGGGGACTAGCGGGACTAAAGAGACCCAGTACTTC. The chain joins TRBV27 to TRBJ2-5; 13 positions agree with TRBD2. Germline V gene sequence: CDR1 MNHEY, CDR2 SMNVEV (reference sequence). The V segment lost 5 bases and the J segment 3 bases; nucleotides outside the gene matches: 6. The CDR3 loop spans 16 amino acids.

The chain recombines TRBV19 with TRBJ1-3; no clear D gene. Germline V gene data show CDR1 as LNHDA and CDR2 as SQIVND (reference sequence). The CDR3 consists of 11 residues. V shed 3 bases and J shed 9 bases, with 6 bases lying between them. The CDR3 spells CASSIEATIYF. The CDR3 DNA reads as TGTGCCAGTAGTATTGAGGCCACCATATATTTT.

The chain uses TRBV7-2 and TRBJ2-5, with 9 bases that match TRBD2. The CDR3 is 14 amino acids. CDR1 is SGHTA, CDR2 FQGNSA, per germline. Unmatched junction bases numbered 0, after V lost 1 base and J lost 3 bases. The CDR3 reads CASSLGLAEETQYF. In DNA, the CDR3 is TGTGCCAGCAGCTTAGGACTAGCGGAAGAGACCCAGTACTTC.

V is TRBV7-9 and J is TRBJ2-5; a possible D gene is TRBD2 (5 bases). V was clipped by 3 bases and J by 5 bases, with 13 bases between them. Germline-derived CDR1 and CDR2 are SEHNR and FQNEAQ (reference sequence). The CDR3 totals 14 residues. CDR3: CASSFGGSGETQYF. The CDR3 DNA reads as TGTGCCAGCAGCTTTGGCGGGTCCGGGGAGACCCAGTACTTC.

The rearrangement links TRBV24-1 to TRBJ2-5; 9 bases fit TRBD2. This CDR3 has 17 residues. Unmatched junction bases numbered 10, after V lost 5 bases and J lost 1 base. Germline CDR1 reads KGHDR; CDR2 reads SFDVKD. CDR3: CATSGWGRGGIQETQYF. The CDR3, as DNA: TGTGCCACCAGTGGTTGGGGGCGGGGGGGTATCCAAGAGACCCAGTACTTC.

This chain connects TRBV28 to TRBJ2-2; 9 bases are shared with TRBD2. Per the germline V gene, CDR1 is MDHEN and CDR2 is SYDVKM. The CDR3 runs to 15 residues. Trimming removed 2 bases from V and 4 bases from J; junction bases left unmatched: 2. The CDR3 bases are TGTGCCAGCAGTTTAGCGGGAGGGCCCACCGGGGAGCTGTTTTTT. Its protein is CASSLAGGPTGELFF.

The chain has TRBV27 and TRBJ2-2; 7 bases line up with TRBD1. Germline CDR1 is MNHEY and CDR2 is SMNVEV (reference sequence). V was clipped by 6 bases and J by 6 bases; unmatched bases: 4. There are 13 residues in the CDR3. CDR3 nucleotide sequence: TGTGCCAGCAGATCCACAGGGGCCGGGGAGCTGTTTTTT. This translates into CASRSTGAGELFF.

The gene calls are TRBV15 and TRBJ2-3, with a possible D match to TRBD2 (6 bases). CDR3 size: 16 residues. Germline V gene sequence: CDR1 LNHNV, CDR2 YYDKDF (reference sequence). V was pared by 1 base and J by 0 bases, with 11 bases between. CDR3 sequence reads: CATSRARDSSTDTQYF. The CDR3 DNA follows: TGTGCCACCAGCAGAGCGAGGGACTCTAGCACAGATACGCAGTATTTT.

The V gene is TRBV24-1, the J gene TRBJ1-1, with a tentative D call TRBD1 (6 bases). V was trimmed by 9 bases and J by 5 bases, leaving 18 bases between them. CDR1 and CDR2 (germline): KGHDR, SFDVKD. This CDR3 region has 14 residues. CDR3 sequence: CATQQGMAMTEAFF. In DNA form, the CDR3 reads TGTGCCACCCAACAGGGAATGGCTATGACTGAAGCTTTCTTT.